This T cell receptor (beta chain) derives from a study of blood T cell repertoires in COVID-19. The wider study: Specimens from acute and convalescent COVID-19 originated in the United States, Italy and Spain.

Original handling: Estimation of nucleated cell counts relied on the amplification of reference gene primers. Profiled with immunoSEQ multiplex PCR; TCRdb holds only in-frame clones, not every one. The V and J calls and clone size come from that table; D and trimming were worked out from the DNA. The table includes approximately 260,000 clones, around 86% detected once. Germline V gives CDR1 SGHRS, CDR2 YFSETQ. CDR3 length: 15 amino acids. V dropped 1 base and J dropped 3 bases, with 10 bases sitting between them. The TCR originated in a man over 45 with acute or convalescent COVID-19. The V call is TRBV5-1, the J call TRBJ1-4; possible D gene TRBD1, 5 bases. Source material: peripheral blood. The CDR3 DNA is TGCGCCAGCAGCTTGTCGGGGGGTTCTAATGAAAAACTGTTTTTT. This gives the protein CASSLSGGSNEKLFF.